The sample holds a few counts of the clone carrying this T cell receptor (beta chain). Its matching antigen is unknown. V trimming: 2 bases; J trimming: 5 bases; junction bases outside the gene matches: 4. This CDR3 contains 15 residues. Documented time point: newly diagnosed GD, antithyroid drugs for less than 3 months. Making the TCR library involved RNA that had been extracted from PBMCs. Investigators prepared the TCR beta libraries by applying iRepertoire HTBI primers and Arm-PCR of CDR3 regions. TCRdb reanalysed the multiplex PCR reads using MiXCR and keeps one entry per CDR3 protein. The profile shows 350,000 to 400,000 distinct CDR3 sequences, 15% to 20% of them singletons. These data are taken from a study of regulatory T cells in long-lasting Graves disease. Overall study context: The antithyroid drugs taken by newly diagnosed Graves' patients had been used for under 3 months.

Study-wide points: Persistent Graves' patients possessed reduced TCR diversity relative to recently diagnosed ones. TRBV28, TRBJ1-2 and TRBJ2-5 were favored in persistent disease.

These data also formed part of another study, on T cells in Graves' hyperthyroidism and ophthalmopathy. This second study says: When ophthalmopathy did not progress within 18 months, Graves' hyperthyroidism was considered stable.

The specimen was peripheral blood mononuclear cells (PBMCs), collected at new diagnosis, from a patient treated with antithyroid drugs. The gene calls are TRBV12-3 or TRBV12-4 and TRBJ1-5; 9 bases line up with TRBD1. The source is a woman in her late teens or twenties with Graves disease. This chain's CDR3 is CASSLWGQGDQPQHF. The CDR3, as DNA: TGTGCCAGCAGTTTATGGGGACAGGGCGATCAGCCCCAGCATTTT.